This paragraph covers one TCR beta chain sequence. Antigen specificity is unknown. CDR3 length: 16 residues. The germline gives CDR1 MDHEN, CDR2 SYDVKM. With 2 bases removed from V and 0 bases from J, the gap between germline ends came to 11 bases. Researchers ran the PCR with 60 Vbeta and 13 Jbeta primers. Repertoires were generated with immunoSEQ multiplex PCR, while TCRdb's copy carries only in-frame clones and drops some. The repertoire shows about 130,000 clones; the top ten hold about 2.1%. The data originate from a study of cytomegalovirus exposure and HLA in healthy donors. Study-level points and caveats: Association of 15,000 to 20,000 TCR beta sequences with HLA alleles was found at 0.05 false discovery rate in a later analysis. In the analysis, some V segments, TRBV6-2 and TRBV6-3 included, were excluded as indistinguishable. Cytomegalovirus-associated status was assigned to about 150 TCR beta chains. By a later analysis, the bulk of CMV-associated TCR beta chains appeared HLA-restricted.

The TCR was taken from an older woman in good health and CMV-seronegative. The sample comprised PBMCs. The chain links TRBV28 to TRBJ1-3; D is possibly TRBD1 (6 bases). The CDR3 bases are TGTGCCAGCAGTTTACCAGGGGCCCACTCTGGAAACACCATATATTTT. Translating it yields CASSLPGAHSGNTIYF.